One sample yielded the 12 T cell receptor beta chains listed below, sequenced in a study of OX40 agonist ivuxolimab in advanced cancers. Sequencing used immunoSEQ multiplex PCR; TCRdb keeps in-frame clones, though not all of them. This table has tens of thousands of clones, about 93% appearing once. The sample in question was CD4+ or CD8+ T cells sorted from blood, obtained in a trial of the OX40 agonist ivuxolimab. These receptors came from an adult with an advanced solid tumor such as melanoma, head and neck, liver or kidney cancer.

V gene TRBV18 combines with J gene TRBJ1-6; possibly TRBD1 for D (6 bases). CDR3 length equals 15 residues. Trimming stripped 4 bases from V and 5 bases from J, with 12 bases between. The germline gives CDR1 KGHSH, CDR2 LQKENI. The CDR3 bases are TGTGCCAGCTCACTCGGGACATCCAATAATTCACCCCTCCACTTT. It specifies CASSLGTSNNSPLHF.

The rearrangement links TRBV6-1 to TRBJ1-6, with 9 positions matching TRBD1. Germline V lookup: CDR1 MNHNS, CDR2 SASEGT. Unmatched junction bases numbered 9, after V lost 6 bases and J lost 9 bases. The CDR3 runs to 15 residues. This CDR3 is CASSISGTGISPLHF. The CDR3 nucleotides read TGTGCCAGCAGCATCTCCGGGACAGGGATTTCACCCCTCCACTTT.

The chain combines TRBV5-6 with TRBJ2-1; 11 bases match TRBD2. Germline V gives CDR1 SGHDT, CDR2 YYEEEE. Losses at the gene ends were 2 bases for V and 3 bases for J; bases not matched to a gene: 4. This CDR3 contains 16 residues. CDR3 in DNA: TGTGCCAGCAGCTTCTCGGGGACTAGCGGCTACAATGAGCAGTTCTTC. It specifies CASSFSGTSGYNEQFF.

The rearrangement joins TRBV13 to TRBJ2-7; D is undetermined. Per germline, CDR1 PRHDT and CDR2 FYEKMQ (reference sequence). Trimming cost V 2 bases and J 3 bases, with 11 bases left between them. This CDR3 is 14 amino acids long. The CDR3 is CASSLKGFGYEQYF. CDR3 bases: TGTGCCAGCAGCTTAAAGGGCTTTGGCTACGAGCAGTACTTC. Using reference TRBV13 and TRBJ2-7 for the parts outside the CDR3, the full variable domain is AAGVIQSPRHLIKEKRETATLKCYPIPRHDTVYWYQQGPGQDPQFLISFYEKMQSDKGSIPDRFSAQQFSDYHSELNMSSLELGDSALYFCASSLKGFGYEQYFGPGTRLTVT.

Comments on this clone: The germline gene is not matched at one end of the junction; a read error may be the cause. The chain links TRBV28 to TRBJ1-2, with D uncertain. Germline V gene data show CDR1 as MDHEN and CDR2 as SYDVKM. The CDR3 runs to 16 residues. The CDR3: CANSLLAAVGPLGYTF. The CDR3 DNA is TGTGCCAACAGTTTATTGGCGGCCGTCGGACCTCTGGGCTACACCTTC.

The V gene is TRBV6-6, the J gene TRBJ2-7; D is undetermined. Trimming left V 0 bases short and J 1 base short, with 7 bases between. CDR3 length equals 14 residues. Germline V lookup: CDR1 MNHNY, CDR2 SVGAGI (reference sequence). The CDR3 region is CASSYSAESYEQYF. The CDR3 DNA is TGTGCCAGCAGTTACTCTGCTGAATCCTACGAGCAGTACTTC.

The chain recombines TRBV5-4 with TRBJ2-7, with 8 bases matching TRBD2. J was trimmed by 4 bases and V by 5 bases; bases with no gene match: 14. Per germline, CDR1 SGHNT and CDR2 YYREEE (reference sequence). This CDR3 is built from 16 residues. Here the CDR3 DNA reads TGTGCCAGCAGTCTGGGGCCAGCGGGAGTTGGTTACGAGCAGTACTTC. As protein: CASSLGPAGVGYEQYF.

This chain connects TRBV9 to TRBJ1-1, with D possibly being TRBD1 (6 bases). V was cut by 3 bases and J by 0 bases, with 12 bases left in between. The CDR3 extends over 15 amino acids. From germline, CDR1 is SGDLS and CDR2 YYNGEE. In DNA form, the CDR3 reads TGTGCCAGCAGCGCTACAGGGACCATGAACACTGAAGCTTTCTTT. Its translation: CASSATGTMNTEAFF.

This clone has more than one count but fewer than ten. The rearrangement uses TRBV29-1 and TRBJ2-7; 12 bases line up with TRBD1. V lost 4 bases, J lost 3 bases, and 4 bases stayed unmatched. CDR1 is SQVTM and CDR2 is ANQGSEA in the germline V gene. The CDR3 extends over 14 amino acids. The CDR3 DNA is TGCAGCGTTGCCGGGACAGGGGGCGTCTACGAGCAGTACTTC. Amino acid sequence: CSVAGTGGVYEQYF.

The chain joins TRBV30 to TRBJ2-3; 11 positions agree with TRBD2. Germline loops: CDR1 GTSNPN, CDR2 SVGIG (reference sequence). The junction had 9 bases not matched to a gene; V was cut back by 4 bases and J by 3 bases. This CDR3 has 16 amino acids. The CDR3 loop reads CAWTRFIAGGTDTQYF. CDR3 sequence (DNA): TGTGCCTGGACAAGGTTTATAGCGGGAGGGACAGATACGCAGTATTTT. Complete variable domain (other parts from reference TRBV30 and TRBJ2-3): SQTIHQWPATLVQPVGSPLSLECTVEGTSNPNLYWYRQAAGRGLQLLFYSVGIGQISSEVPQNLSASRPQDRQFILSSKKLLLSDSGFYLCAWTRFIAGGTDTQYFGPGTRLTVL.

This chain links TRBV29-1 with TRBJ2-5, with D tentatively TRBD2 (5 bases). CDR3 length: 14 residues. Germline assignment: CDR1 SQVTM and CDR2 ANQGSEA. The V end lost 3 bases, the J end lost 5 bases, and 16 bases lay between the germline ends. The CDR3 protein is CSVEGGGADETQYF. The DNA of the CDR3 is TGCAGCGTTGAGGGTGGTGGAGCGGATGAGACCCAGTACTTC.

The chain is built from TRBV6-5 and TRBJ1-1; perhaps TRBD1 as D (6 bases). Trimming removed 2 bases at V and 6 bases at J, with 13 bases between. Germline V gene lookup returns CDR1 MNHEY and CDR2 SVGAGI. The CDR3 contains 14 residues. The CDR3 here is CASSYAPGDPEAFF. CDR3 bases: TGTGCCAGCAGTTACGCGCCAGGGGACCCTGAAGCTTTCTTT.